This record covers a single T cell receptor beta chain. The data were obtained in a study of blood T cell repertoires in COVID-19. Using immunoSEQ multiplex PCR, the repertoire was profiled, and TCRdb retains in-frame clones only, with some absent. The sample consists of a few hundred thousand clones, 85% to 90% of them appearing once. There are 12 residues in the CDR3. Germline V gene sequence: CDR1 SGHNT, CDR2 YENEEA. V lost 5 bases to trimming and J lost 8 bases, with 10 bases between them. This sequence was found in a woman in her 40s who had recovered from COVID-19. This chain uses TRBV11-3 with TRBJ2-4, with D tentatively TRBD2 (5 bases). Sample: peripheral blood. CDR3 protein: CASSPRGDIQYF. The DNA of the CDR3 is TGTGCCAGCAGCCCCCGGGGTGACATTCAGTACTTC.